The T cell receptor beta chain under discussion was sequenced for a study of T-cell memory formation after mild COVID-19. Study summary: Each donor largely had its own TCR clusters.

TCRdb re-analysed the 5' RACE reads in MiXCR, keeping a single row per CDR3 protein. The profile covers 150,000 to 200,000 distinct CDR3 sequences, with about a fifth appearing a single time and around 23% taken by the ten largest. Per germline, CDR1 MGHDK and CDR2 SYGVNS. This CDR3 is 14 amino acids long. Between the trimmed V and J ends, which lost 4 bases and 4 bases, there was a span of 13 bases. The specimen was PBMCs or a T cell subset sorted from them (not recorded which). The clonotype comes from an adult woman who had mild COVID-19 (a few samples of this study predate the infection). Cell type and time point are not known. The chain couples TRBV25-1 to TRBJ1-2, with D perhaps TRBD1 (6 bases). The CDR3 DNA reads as TGTGCCAGCAGTGGAGCAGGGGCCATCTATGGCTACACCTTC. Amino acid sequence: CASSGAGAIYGYTF.